This entry lists 20 T cell receptor beta chains sequenced from one sample in a study of low-dose radiotherapy and immunotherapy resistance in tumors. Time point noted: after trial treatment. Specified treatment: LDRT plus nivolumab, ipilimumab, low-dose cyclophosphamide and aspirin (RACIN trial). Gene-specific TRAV and TRBV primers were used for first-strand cDNA, covering alpha and beta chains. Amplification of TCRs used a constant-region primer and V-primer adapter for about 19 PCR cycles. TCRdb re-derived calls from the reads in MiXCR, one entry per CDR3 protein. Of about 58,000 distinct CDR3 sequences listed, 20% to 25% were seen once; the top ten hold approximately 7.2%. The source was PBMCs, collected after low-dose radiotherapy plus immunotherapy. The receptors shown here come from a male donor with prostate cancer.

Ten or more counts support this clonotype. The gene calls are TRBV4-1 and TRBJ1-3; D is unresolved. The V end lost 4 bases, the J end lost 0 bases, and 10 bases lay between the germline ends. Germline lookup yields CDR1 MGHRA and CDR2 YSYEKL. This CDR3 contains 15 residues. CDR3 loop: CASSRREASGNTIYF. As DNA, the CDR3 is TGCGCCAGCAGCCGCCGGGAGGCCTCTGGAAACACCATATATTTT.

This clonotype was counted ten times or more. The rearrangement links TRBV20-1 to TRBJ2-1; D gene unclear. V was clipped by 5 bases and J by 0 bases, with 11 bases between them. CDR1 is DFQATT, CDR2 SNEGSKA, per germline (reference sequence). The CDR3 runs 14 residues. The CDR3 DNA reads as TGCAGTGCTTCCTCTCCAGGCTCCTACAATGAGCAGTTCTTC. It specifies CSASSPGSYNEQFF.

This clonotype was picked up a small number of times. The CDR3 nucleotides read TGTGCCAGCAGACAGGGGAATAGCAATCAGCCCCAGCATTTT. Translation gives CASRQGNSNQPQHF. The chain has TRBV28 and TRBJ1-5, with 7 bases aligning to TRBD1. V lost 6 bases, J lost 0 bases, and 2 bases stayed unmatched. Germline-derived CDR1 and CDR2 are MDHEN and SYDVKM. CDR3 size: 14 residues. The full variable domain, with the rest looked up from reference TRBV28 and TRBJ1-5, is DVKVTQSSRYLVKRTGEKVFLECVQDMDHENMFWYRQDPGLGLRLIYFSYDVKMKEKGDIPEGYSVSREKKERFSLILESASTNQTSMYLCASRQGNSNQPQHFGDGTRLSIL.

This clonotype has ten or more counts. The chain is built from TRBV24-1 and TRBJ2-2; 10 nucleotides match TRBD2. The ends lost 0 bases at V and 0 bases at J; junction bases unmatched: 3. Germline lookup yields CDR1 KGHDR and CDR2 SFDVKD. This CDR3 has 18 residues. The chain's CDR3 is CATSDLGSGRPNTGELFF. The CDR3 region has the DNA TGTGCCACCAGTGATTTGGGTAGCGGGAGGCCGAACACCGGGGAGCTGTTTTTT.

This clonotype occurred many times. CDR3 DNA sequence: TGCGCCAGCAGCTTGGACGGGGGTGAAGAAAAACTGTTTTTT. Translating it yields CASSLDGGEEKLFF. The V and J genes are TRBV5-1 and TRBJ1-4, with D possibly TRBD1 on 5 matching bases. V was clipped by 0 bases and J by 8 bases, with 11 bases between them. Germline V gene sequence: CDR1 SGHRS, CDR2 YFSETQ. The CDR3 length is 14 residues.

This clonotype was observed at least ten times. V usage is TRBV20-1 and J usage is TRBJ2-1; 11 bases match TRBD2. The CDR3 length is 15 residues. Germline V gene data show CDR1 as DFQATT and CDR2 as SNEGSKA (reference sequence). V lost 5 bases to trimming and J lost 5 bases; unmatched junction nucleotides: 8. CDR3 DNA: TGCAGTGCTGGGGGGACTAGCGGAGCAAACAATGAGCAGTTCTTC. Encoded protein: CSAGGTSGANNEQFF.

This clonotype occurred many times. The V and J genes are TRBV27 and TRBJ2-7, with no clear D. V was clipped by 5 bases and J by 4 bases, with 9 bases between them. The CDR3 length is 12 residues. CDR1 and CDR2 (germline): MNHEY, SMNVEV (reference sequence). This CDR3 is CASSDIAYEQYF. CDR3 nucleotides: TGTGCCAGCAGTGATATAGCTTACGAGCAGTACTTC.

The table lists this clonotype with many counts. The chain carries TRBV4-2 and TRBJ1-1; D is unclear. From germline, CDR1 is LGHNA and CDR2 YNFKEQ. This CDR3 is built from 15 residues. V was trimmed by 0 bases and J by 3 bases, leaving 11 bases between them. In nucleotides, the CDR3 is TGTGCCAGCAGCCAAGATATTACGGTCGACACTGAAGCTTTCTTT. It yields the protein CASSQDITVDTEAFF.

This clonotype appeared many times. This sequence joins TRBV28 and TRBJ2-2, with 7 bases identical to TRBD2. This CDR3 contains 16 residues. Germline V gene sequence: CDR1 MDHEN, CDR2 SYDVKM. J gave up 6 bases and V 1 base, and 8 bases lay outside the gene matches. The DNA for the CDR3 is TGTGCCAGCAGTTTATCGGGTAGCGGGTACGCCGGGGAGCTGTTTTTT. As protein: CASSLSGSGYAGELFF.

This clonotype showed up many times. The chain combines TRBV15 with TRBJ2-5; D gene ambiguous. Germline assignment: CDR1 LNHNV and CDR2 YYDKDF (reference sequence). CDR3 size: 13 residues. V shed 1 base and J shed 10 bases, with 13 bases lying between them. Here the CDR3 reads CATSRGQFGDQYF. DNA for the CDR3: TGTGCCACCAGCAGAGGTCAATTTGGGGACCAGTACTTC.

This clonotype was detected many times. V usage is TRBV9 and J usage is TRBJ2-5; TRBD1 or TRBD2 may be the D gene (5 bases each). CDR1 is SGDLS, CDR2 YYNGEE, per germline. V lost 3 bases, J lost 5 bases, and 17 bases lay in between. The CDR3 contains 15 residues. CDR3 nucleotides: TGTGCCAGCAGCGAAGGGACGGTCATTTTTGAGACCCAGTACTTC. Encoded protein: CASSEGTVIFETQYF.

The chain uses TRBV19 and TRBJ2-5, with TRBD2 as a possible D gene (5 bases). The CDR3 runs 15 residues. V was trimmed by 7 bases and J by 3 bases, leaving 18 bases between them. Germline V CDR1 and CDR2: LNHDA, SQIVND (reference sequence). The CDR3 bases are TGTGCCAGTACGTTGAGATGGACGGGGAAAGAGACCCAGTACTTC. Translation gives CASTLRWTGKETQYF.

With regard to this clonotype: One end of the junction does not line up with germline, which may come from a read error. This sequence joins TRBV7-2 and TRBJ2-1, with 8 bases that match TRBD2. Per the germline V gene, CDR1 is SGHTA and CDR2 is FQGNSA. The CDR3 length is 12 residues. Here the CDR3 reads CASTPRVPGGLF. CDR3 coding DNA: TGTGCCAGCACCCCTCGGGTGCCGGGAGGGCTCTTC.

This clonotype has at least ten counts. This chain joins TRBV18 and TRBJ1-1; D remains ambiguous. V was shortened by 6 bases and J by 4 bases, with 12 bases between the two germline ends. CDR1 is KGHSH, CDR2 LQKENI, per germline. CDR3 length equals 13 residues. The DNA for the CDR3 is TGTGCCAGCTCGAGATCGGAGGTCACTGAAGCTTTCTTT. The encoded protein is CASSRSEVTEAFF.

This clonotype was counted at least ten times. This chain connects TRBV2 to TRBJ1-6; TRBD1 matches at 7 bases. The CDR3 loop spans 16 amino acids. The junction had 8 bases not matched to a gene; V was cut back by 4 bases and J by 5 bases. Germline lookup yields CDR1 SNHLY and CDR2 FYNNEI. The CDR3 is CASSVERGLNNSPLHF. The CDR3 region has the DNA TGTGCCAGCAGTGTAGAGAGGGGGCTGAATAATTCACCCCTCCACTTT.

A few counts support this clonotype. One base away lies a much larger clone, so this may be a sequencing read error. The J gene is TRBJ2-5, the V gene TRBV12-3 or TRBV12-4; 11 bases align to TRBD1. The CDR3 is 14 residues long. CDR3 sequence (DNA): TGTACCAGCAGACGGGACAGGGGGCAAGAGACCCAGTACTTC. It specifies CTSRRDRGQETQYF.

This clonotype has ten or more counts. This chain connects TRBV10-2 to TRBJ1-5; D gene uncertain. Trimming removed 6 bases from V and 0 bases from J, with 9 bases in between. Germline CDR1 WSHSY, CDR2 SAAADI. The CDR3 has 14 amino acids. CDR3 loop: CASRQSNSNQPQHF. The CDR3 nucleotides are TGCGCCAGCAGACAGAGTAATAGCAATCAGCCCCAGCATTTT.

This chain joins TRBV9 and TRBJ2-3; TRBD1 aligns across 12 bases. The V gene end was trimmed by 4 bases and the J gene end by 2 bases; junction bases not matched to a gene: 8. This CDR3 has 17 residues. The germline gives CDR1 SGDLS, CDR2 YYNGEE. The CDR3 DNA reads as TGTGCCAGCAGCTTAACCGGGACAGGGGGCCCCACAGATACGCAGTATTTT. It specifies CASSLTGTGGPTDTQYF.

This clonotype was observed many times. The V call is TRBV30, the J call TRBJ1-4, with 9 positions matching TRBD1. The CDR3 sequence is 15 residues long. The germline gives CDR1 GTSNPN, CDR2 SVGIG (reference sequence). V gave up 3 bases and J gave up 7 bases; unmatched junction bases: 9. CDR3 region: CAWRERQGVVEKLFF. The CDR3 DNA sequence: TGTGCCTGGAGAGAACGACAGGGGGTGGTTGAAAAACTGTTTTTT.

This clonotype occurred many times. The V call is TRBV6-2 or TRBV6-3, the J call TRBJ1-5; D is unresolved. V shed 8 bases and J shed 2 bases, with 10 bases lying between them. The germline gives CDR1 MNHEY, CDR2 SVGEGT. The CDR3 loop spans 13 amino acids. The CDR3 is CASVGQGNQPQHF. The CDR3 DNA reads as TGTGCCAGCGTAGGCCAGGGCAATCAGCCCCAGCATTTT.